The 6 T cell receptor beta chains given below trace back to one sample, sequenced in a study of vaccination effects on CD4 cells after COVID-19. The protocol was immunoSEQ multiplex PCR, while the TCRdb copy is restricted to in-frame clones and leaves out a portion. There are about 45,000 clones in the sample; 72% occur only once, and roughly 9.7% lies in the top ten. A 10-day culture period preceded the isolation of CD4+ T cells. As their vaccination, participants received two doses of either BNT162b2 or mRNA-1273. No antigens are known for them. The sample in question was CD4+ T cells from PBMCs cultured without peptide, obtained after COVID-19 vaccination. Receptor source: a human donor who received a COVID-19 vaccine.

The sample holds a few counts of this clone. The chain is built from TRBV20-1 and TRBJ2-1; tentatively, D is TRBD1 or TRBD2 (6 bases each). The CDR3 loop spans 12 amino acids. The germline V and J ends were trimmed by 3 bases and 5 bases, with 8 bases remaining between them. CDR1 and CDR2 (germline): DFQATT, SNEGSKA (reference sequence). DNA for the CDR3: TGCAGTGCTAGTAGGGGGGACAATGAGCAGTTCTTC. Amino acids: CSASRGDNEQFF.

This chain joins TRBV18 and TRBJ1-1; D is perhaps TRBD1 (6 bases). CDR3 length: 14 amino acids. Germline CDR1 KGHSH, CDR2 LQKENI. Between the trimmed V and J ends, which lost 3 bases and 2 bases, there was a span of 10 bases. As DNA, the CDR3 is TGTGCCAGCTCACCGGACAGCAGAAACACTGAAGCTTTCTTT. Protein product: CASSPDSRNTEAFF.

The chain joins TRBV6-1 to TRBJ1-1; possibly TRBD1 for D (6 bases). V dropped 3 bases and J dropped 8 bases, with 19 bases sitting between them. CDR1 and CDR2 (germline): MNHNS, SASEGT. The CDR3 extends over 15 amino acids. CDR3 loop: CASSEGWDGGREAFF. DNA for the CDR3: TGTGCCAGCAGTGAGGGGTGGGACGGGGGCAGGGAAGCTTTCTTT.

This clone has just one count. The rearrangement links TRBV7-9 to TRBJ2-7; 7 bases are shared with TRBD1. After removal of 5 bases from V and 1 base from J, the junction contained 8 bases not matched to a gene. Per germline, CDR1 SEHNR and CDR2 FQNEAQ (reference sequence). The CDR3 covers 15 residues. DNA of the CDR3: TGTGCCAGCAGCCCGAGGGGGCTGGTTTCCTACGAGCAGTACTTC. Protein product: CASSPRGLVSYEQYF.

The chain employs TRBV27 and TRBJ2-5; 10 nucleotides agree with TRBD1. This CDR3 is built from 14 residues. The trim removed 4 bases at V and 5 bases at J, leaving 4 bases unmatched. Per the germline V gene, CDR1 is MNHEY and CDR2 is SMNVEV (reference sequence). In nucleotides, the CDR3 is TGTGCCAGCAGTTCGGACAGGGGGTGGGAGACCCAGTACTTC. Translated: CASSSDRGWETQYF.

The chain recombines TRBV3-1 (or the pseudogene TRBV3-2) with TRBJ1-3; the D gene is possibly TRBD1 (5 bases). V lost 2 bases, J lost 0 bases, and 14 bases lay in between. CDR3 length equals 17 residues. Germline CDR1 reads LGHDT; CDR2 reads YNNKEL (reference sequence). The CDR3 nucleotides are TGTGCCAGCAGCCAATCGGGGACCGTCAGCTCTGGAAACACCATATATTTT. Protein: CASSQSGTVSSGNTIYF.